The 21 T cell receptor beta chains listed next were all sequenced from one sample in a study of cytomegalovirus exposure and HLA in healthy donors. In the PCR, 60 Vbeta and 13 Jbeta primers were used. The data were produced by immunoSEQ multiplex PCR, yet TCRdb's version contains in-frame clones alone and is incomplete. The data show under 200,000 clones, over 75% seen once. Sequencing used PBMCs. All receptors come from a woman aged 45 to 65 in good health and CMV-seronegative.

This clone was observed a handful of times. This chain connects TRBV11-1 to TRBJ2-2, with D perhaps matching TRBD2 (5 bases). V lost 6 bases, J lost 7 bases, and 15 bases lay in between. CDR1 is SGHAT and CDR2 is FQDESV in the germline V gene (reference sequence). The CDR3 contains 14 residues. This chain's CDR3 is CASSSGPGYGELFF. CDR3 coding DNA: TGTGCCAGCAGTTCAGGTCCGGGATACGGGGAGCTGTTTTTT.

This chain connects TRBV6-1 to TRBJ2-3; 10 positions match TRBD1. V gave up 4 bases and J gave up 1 base; unmatched junction bases: 2. The CDR3 sequence is 15 residues long. From germline, CDR1 is MNHNS and CDR2 SASEGT. The CDR3 sequence: CASSGGQGGTDTQYF. As DNA, the CDR3 is TGTGCCAGCAGTGGAGGACAGGGGGGCACAGATACGCAGTATTTT.

This chain links TRBV27 with TRBJ2-3, with a tentative D call TRBD1 (5 bases). V was clipped by 2 bases and J by 1 base, with 7 bases between them. The CDR3 covers 14 residues. Germline V CDR1 and CDR2: MNHEY, SMNVEV (reference sequence). CDR3 amino acids: CASSLAQGTDTQYF. For the CDR3, the DNA is TGTGCCAGCAGTTTAGCACAGGGCACAGATACGCAGTATTTT.

The chain has TRBV5-1 and TRBJ2-7; TRBD1 matches 7 bases. Trimming removed 4 bases from V and 0 bases from J; junction bases left unmatched: 4. Germline V gene lookup returns CDR1 SGHRS and CDR2 YFSETQ. The CDR3 is made up of 14 amino acids. The CDR3 DNA is TGCGCCAGCAGCCGGGGACAGACCTCCTACGAGCAGTACTTC. Translated: CASSRGQTSYEQYF.

This chain joins TRBV7-9 and TRBJ2-5, with 9 bases aligning to TRBD2. V was pared by 2 bases and J by 4 bases, with 2 bases of the junction left unmatched. The germline gives CDR1 SEHNR, CDR2 FQNEAQ (reference sequence). The CDR3 length is 14 residues. DNA of the CDR3: TGTGCCAGCAGCTTAATACTAGCGGGAGAGACCCAGTACTTC. Protein: CASSLILAGETQYF.

This clone has just a few counts. The gene calls are TRBV28 and TRBJ1-4, with D perhaps TRBD1 (5 bases). V was trimmed by 6 bases and J by 1 base, leaving 12 bases between them. The CDR3 covers 15 residues. The germline V gene encodes CDR1 MDHEN and CDR2 SYDVKM. The DNA for the CDR3 is TGTGCCAGCAGGCTAGGGGTACGAACTAATGAAAAACTGTTTTTT. Encoded protein: CASRLGVRTNEKLFF.

The chain is built from TRBV6-1 and TRBJ2-3; TRBD1 matches 8 bases. The CDR3 runs 15 residues. Germline lookup yields CDR1 MNHNS and CDR2 SASEGT. V lost 2 bases to trimming and J lost 5 bases; unmatched junction nucleotides: 6. DNA of the CDR3: TGTGCCAGCAGTGAACTAGGACAGGGAGTAGATACGCAGTATTTT. It codes for CASSELGQGVDTQYF.

V usage is TRBV2 and J usage is TRBJ2-2; 9 bases match TRBD1. CDR1 and CDR2 from the germline V gene are SNHLY and FYNNEI. The CDR3 covers 14 residues. V lost 3 bases and J lost 9; bases outside the gene matches: 5. The CDR3 protein is CASSDRTGDRELFF. CDR3 in DNA: TGTGCCAGCAGTGATAGGACAGGGGACCGGGAGCTGTTTTTT.

This clone was detected once. J is TRBJ2-5 and V is TRBV7-8, with D tentatively TRBD1 (5 bases). CDR3 length: 15 amino acids. Germline V gene lookup returns CDR1 SGHVS and CDR2 FQNEAQ. V was pared by 5 bases and J by 4 bases, with 17 bases between. The CDR3 region is CASSRDRPQGETQYF. The CDR3 DNA sequence: TGTGCCAGCAGCCGTGACAGACCCCAAGGAGAGACCCAGTACTTC.

The chain employs TRBV7-2 and TRBJ2-6, with a weak D call TRBD2 (6 bases). From germline, CDR1 is SGHTA and CDR2 FQGNSA. Trimming stripped 1 base from V and 0 bases from J, with 7 bases between. The CDR3 is 16 amino acids. CDR3 in amino acids: CASSLGGVSGANVLTF. The CDR3 nucleotides are TGTGCCAGCAGCTTAGGGGGGGTCTCTGGGGCCAACGTCCTGACTTTC.

The V call is TRBV19, the J call TRBJ1-1; maybe TRBD1 (6 bases). Trimming stripped 7 bases from V and 0 bases from J, with 15 bases between. Per the germline V gene, CDR1 is LNHDA and CDR2 is SQIVND (reference sequence). The CDR3 covers 15 residues. Written as DNA, the CDR3 is TGTGCCAGTACTAACAGGGAGCCTATGAACACTGAAGCTTTCTTT. Translation gives CASTNREPMNTEAFF. Full variable domain (missing parts from reference TRBV19 and TRBJ1-1): DGGITQSPKYLFRKEGQNVTLSCEQNLNHDAMYWYRQDPGQGLRLIYYSQIVNDFQKGDIAEGYSVSREKKESFPLTVTSAQKNPTAFYLCASTNREPMNTEAFFGQGTRLTVV.

V and J are TRBV5-1 and TRBJ1-2, with TRBD1 matching over 8 bases. Germline V gives CDR1 SGHRS, CDR2 YFSETQ. The CDR3 runs 14 residues. Trimming took 6 bases from V and 8 from J; bases not matched to a gene: 12. CDR3 protein: CASTTTGDLGGYTF. CDR3 in DNA: TGCGCCAGCACCACGACAGGGGACTTAGGGGGCTACACCTTC. The full variable domain, with the rest looked up from reference TRBV5-1 and TRBJ1-2, is KAGVTQTPRYLIKTRGQQVTLSCSPISGHRSVSWYQQTPGQGLQFLFEYFSETQRNKGNFPGRFSGRQFSNSRSEMNVSTLELGDSALYLCASTTTGDLGGYTFGSGTRLTVV.

The chain uses TRBV11-2 and TRBJ2-5, with a possible D match to TRBD1 (6 bases). V was shortened by 5 bases and J by 5 bases, with 15 bases between the two germline ends. Germline V gives CDR1 SGHAT, CDR2 FQNNGV. The CDR3 has 14 amino acids. The CDR3 region is CASSPAGGRETQYF. For the CDR3, the DNA is TGTGCCAGCAGCCCAGCTGGGGGCCGCGAGACCCAGTACTTC.

The chain is built from TRBV28 and TRBJ1-5; no clear D. The V gene lost 3 bases and the J gene lost 7 bases, with 13 bases spanning the gap. The CDR3 is made up of 14 amino acids. CDR1 is MDHEN, CDR2 SYDVKM, per germline. CDR3: CASSFRSGRQPQHF. In nucleotides, the CDR3 is TGTGCCAGCAGTTTTCGTAGCGGAAGACAGCCCCAGCATTTT.

The V gene is TRBV27, the J gene TRBJ2-1; D call uncertain. V was clipped by 4 bases and J by 0 bases, with 16 bases between them. In germline, CDR1 is MNHEY, CDR2 SMNVEV (reference sequence). The CDR3 has 17 amino acids. This chain's CDR3 is CASSSLASGGSYNEQFF. The CDR3 DNA sequence: TGTGCCAGCAGTTCATTGGCCTCTGGCGGCTCCTACAATGAGCAGTTCTTC.

This clone was recorded once. The chain couples TRBV29-1 to TRBJ2-5; a possible D gene is TRBD2 (7 bases). The CDR3 is 13 residues long. Germline V gives CDR1 SQVTM, CDR2 ANQGSEA. Trimming cost V 3 bases and J 5 bases, with 13 bases left between them. CDR3 nucleotide sequence: TGCAGCGTTGAGCGTGGGGGGGGCGAGACCCAGTACTTC. It encodes CSVERGGGETQYF.

The chain joins TRBV28 to TRBJ1-1; D might be TRBD1 (6 bases). The germline V and J ends were trimmed by 5 bases and 1 base, with 8 bases remaining between them. The length of the CDR3 is 13 residues. CDR1 and CDR2 from the germline V gene are MDHEN and SYDVKM. The CDR3 spells CASSTGTNTEAFF. The CDR3 DNA reads as TGTGCCAGCAGTACAGGGACGAACACTGAAGCTTTCTTT.

This chain uses TRBV18 with TRBJ1-1, with TRBD1 identical over 8 bases. CDR1 is KGHSH, CDR2 LQKENI, per germline. With V trimmed by 3 bases and J by 4 bases, 7 bases remained unmatched. CDR3 size: 15 residues. DNA of the CDR3: TGTGCCAGCTCACCCGGACAGGGCCGGACCACTGAAGCTTTCTTT. The encoded protein is CASSPGQGRTTEAFF.

DNA of the CDR3: TGTGCCAGCAGCTTCTTACTAGCGACCTACTCCTACAATGAGCAGTTCTTC. This codes for CASSFLLATYSYNEQFF. The chain links TRBV5-4 to TRBJ2-1, with 7 bases fitting TRBD2. With 2 bases clipped from V and 0 bases from J, the junction kept 8 bases outside the gene matches. Germline CDR1 SGHNT, CDR2 YYREEE (reference sequence). The CDR3 consists of 17 residues.

The CDR3 DNA follows: TGTGCCAGCAGTAACACAGGGACGGCTTTCTTT. Translation gives CASSNTGTAFF. The chain links TRBV6-5 to TRBJ1-1, with D maybe TRBD1 (6 bases). Trimming stripped 5 bases from V and 11 bases from J, with 12 bases between. This CDR3 contains 11 residues. CDR1 MNHEY and CDR2 SVGAGI come from the germline V gene.

In its sample, this clone was seen a few times. This chain links TRBV9 with TRBJ1-2; a possible D gene is TRBD1 (5 bases). The CDR3 is 13 amino acids. CDR1 and CDR2 from the germline V gene are SGDLS and YYNGEE. V gave up 4 bases and J gave up 4 bases, with 11 bases separating them. Written as DNA, the CDR3 is TGTGCCAGCAGCTACGACAGAAGCTATGGCTACACCTTC. This translates into CASSYDRSYGYTF.